The rows below give T cell receptor beta chains drawn from one sample of a study of response to subunit inactivated influenza vaccine. TCRdb processed the RT-PCR reads anew with MiXCR; each CDR3 protein has one entry. The profile shows about 160,000 distinct CDR3 sequences, approximately 11% of them singletons. Sample: non-naive T cells sorted from PBMCs, taken roughly 48 days after vaccination. These receptors were collected from a man in his fifties who received an inactivated influenza vaccine. Both conserved end residues are part of each CDR3. D genes are given only for firm matches.

TRBJ2-7 TRBD1 TRBV11-2 CASSRRGQGTYEQYF
TRBJ2-3 NA TRBV12-3/TRBV12-4 CASRPNRADTQYF
TRBJ2-5 NA TRBV6-5 CASSSHHSGQETQYF
TRBJ2-3 TRBD2 TRBV7-2 CASSFSAGTSGTDTQYF
TRBJ2-1 TRBD2 TRBV10-1 CASRPSSGCYNEQFF
TRBJ2-2 NA TRBV6-5 CASSYRGVSGELFF
TRBJ1-6 TRBD1 TRBV27 CASSLRTGGNSPLHF
TRBJ2-2 NA TRBV4-3 CASSQEPGQNTGELFF
TRBJ1-1 TRBD1 TRBV28 CASSLRQGVAFF
TRBJ1-4 NA TRBV16 CASSQTQGKGEKLFF
TRBJ2-3 NA TRBV11-2 CASSSRSADTQYF
TRBJ1-2 NA TRBV7-2 CASSNTGYGYTF